These T cell receptor beta chains were read from a single sample in a study of shared clonotypes between healthy human individuals. Here immunoSEQ multiplex PCR was the method, and the copy in TCRdb shows in-frame clones only, minus some. The sample includes roughly 2.1 million clones, more than 85% of them seen just once. Sequenced material: naive CD8+ T cells from PBMCs. These receptors all come from a man younger than 30 in good health. Some clones in this sample may be carry-over from other donors' samples. CDR3s include the opening cysteine and the closing phenylalanine or tryptophan. The order of the fields is CDR3 length, V gene, J gene, clone size, CDR3 protein. Expanded clones get a size class; other rows say once, few or many, or leave the size out.

length: 13
V: TRBV11-3
J: TRBJ2-5
size: -
CDR3: CASSARLEETQYF

length: 13
V: TRBV4-2
J: TRBJ1-2
size: -
CDR3: CASSQDIGVGYTF

length: 15
V: TRBV15
J: TRBJ2-7
size: -
CDR3: CATSLSTGGLYEQYF

length: 12
V: TRBV11-2
J: TRBJ1-2
size: -
CDR3: CASSSQGDGYTF

length: 14
V: TRBV7-9
J: TRBJ1-1
size: -
CDR3: CASSLGSPVLEAFF

length: 13
V: TRBV9
J: TRBJ2-2
size: -
CDR3: CASSVVVGGELFF

length: 13
V: TRBV25-1
J: TRBJ2-7
size: -
CDR3: CASKGWDSYEQYF

length: 15
V: TRBV7-9
J: TRBJ1-2
size: -
CDR3: CASSPPDRALYGYTF

length: 15
V: TRBV19
J: TRBJ1-2
size: -
CDR3: CASSIISGSGYGYTF

length: 13
V: TRBV27
J: TRBJ1-2
size: -
CDR3: CASSSGGSSGYTF

length: 15
V: TRBV27
J: TRBJ2-7
size: -
CDR3: CASSLSSASSYEQYF

length: 12
V: TRBV7-9
J: TRBJ2-7
size: -
CDR3: CASSLVQYEQYF

length: 19
V: TRBV10-3
J: TRBJ1-2
size: -
CDR3: CAISADTGTPASANYGYTF

length: 12
V: TRBV10-3
J: TRBJ1-1
size: few
CDR3: CATTRGDTEAFF

length: 13
V: TRBV27
J: TRBJ2-3
size: once
CDR3: CASSLYGGDTQYF

length: 15
V: TRBV4-2
J: TRBJ2-1
size: -
CDR3: CASSQDPIAYNEQFF

length: 17
V: TRBV9
J: TRBJ2-7
size: -
CDR3: CASSTGLVGEKSYEQYF

length: 16
V: TRBV9
J: TRBJ1-1
size: -
CDR3: CASSVGERGLGTEAFF

length: 14
V: TRBV10-3
J: TRBJ1-1
size: -
CDR3: CAIRVDREKTEAFF

length: 11
V: TRBV9
J: TRBJ2-7
size: -
CDR3: CASSPGGEQYF

length: 13
V: TRBV15
J: TRBJ2-6
size: -
CDR3: CATSRPGHDVLTF

length: 15
V: TRBV4-3
J: TRBJ2-7
size: -
CDR3: CASSQEGKGNYEQYF

length: 16
V: TRBV19
J: TRBJ2-7
size: -
CDR3: CASSMGAGESPGEQYF

length: 13
V: TRBV27
J: TRBJ2-6
size: -
CDR3: CASRGFGANVLTF

length: 18
V: TRBV11-2
J: TRBJ2-6
size: once
CDR3: CASSFSREVVTGANVLTF

length: 17
V: TRBV7-9
J: TRBJ1-4
size: -
CDR3: CASSPLIRPGKDEKLFF

length: 15
V: TRBV7-9
J: TRBJ2-7
size: -
CDR3: CASSSKTGAPYEQYF

length: 16
V: TRBV19
J: TRBJ1-3
size: -
CDR3: CASSPGARTHGNTIYF